This is a list of T cell receptor beta chains from one sample in a study of beta chain features in type 1 diabetes. Only in-frame clones appear in the TCRdb table, and some are missing; sequencing was by immunoSEQ multiplex PCR. Of about 170,000 clones in the sample, 7.5% to 8.5% were seen once. The sequenced material came from central memory CD4+ T cells from blood. Source of these receptors: a young man with type 1 diabetes. Both conserved end residues are part of each CDR3.

CDR3 length,V gene,CDR3 protein
14,TRBV6-1,CASSRGHSNYGYTF
16,TRBV25-1,CASSPITGGAADTQYF
16,TRBV7-2,CASSRSGRGGLDTQYF
15,TRBV11-2,CASSLVDSYTDTQYF
13,TRBV29-1,CSVEILGGDKQFF
17,TRBV21-1,CASSLTAGTVFSYEQYF
11,TRBV6-1,CASGEGAIQYF
15,TRBV7-6,CASSLTLTGDYGYTF
13,TRBV27,CASSQGVSQPQHF
14,TRBV2,CASSETGTNYGYTF
16,TRBV5-1,CASSLVGGANTGELFF
16,TRBV15,CATSRDHNGGADEQYF
14,TRBV18,CASSLDSGEETQYF
15,TRBV7-2,CASSLAGTREETQYF
14,TRBV30,CAWSKGDSENIQYF
13,TRBV7-2,CASSLGRDYGYTF
11,TRBV28,CASSQLDEQFF
13,TRBV19,CASSRTGDGGYTF
14,TRBV7-2,CASSLMDREGEQYF
17,TRBV9,CASSVGLLAGGEETQYF
12,TRBV28,CASSLGGYEQYF
14,TRBV29-1,CSVEQGRGNQPQHF
14,TRBV18,CASSYRDYYNEQFF
12,TRBV28,CASSLIRTEAFF